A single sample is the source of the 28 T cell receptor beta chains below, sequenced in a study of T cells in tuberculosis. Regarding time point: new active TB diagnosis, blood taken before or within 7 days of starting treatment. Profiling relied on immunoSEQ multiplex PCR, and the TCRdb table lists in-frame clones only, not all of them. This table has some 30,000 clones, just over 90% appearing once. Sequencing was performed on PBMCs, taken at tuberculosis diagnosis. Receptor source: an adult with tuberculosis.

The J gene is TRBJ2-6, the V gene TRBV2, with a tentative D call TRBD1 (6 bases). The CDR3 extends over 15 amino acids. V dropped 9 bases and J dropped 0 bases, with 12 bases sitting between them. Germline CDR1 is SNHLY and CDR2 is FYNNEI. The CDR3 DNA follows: TGTGCCAGTACAGGGTCCCGCTCTGGGGCCAACGTCCTGACTTTC. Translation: CASTGSRSGANVLTF.

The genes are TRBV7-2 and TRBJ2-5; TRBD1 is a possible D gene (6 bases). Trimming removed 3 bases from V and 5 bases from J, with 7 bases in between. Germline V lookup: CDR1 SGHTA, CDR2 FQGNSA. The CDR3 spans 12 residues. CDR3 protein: CASSFRGETQYF. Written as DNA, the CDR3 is TGTGCCAGCAGCTTCAGGGGCGAGACCCAGTACTTC.

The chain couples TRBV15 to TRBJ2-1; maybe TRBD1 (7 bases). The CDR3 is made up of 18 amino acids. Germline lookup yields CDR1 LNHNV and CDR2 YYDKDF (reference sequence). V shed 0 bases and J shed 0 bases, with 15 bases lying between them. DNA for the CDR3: TGTGCCACCAGCAGAGATACGGCGGGACAGAGCTCCTACAATGAGCAGTTCTTC. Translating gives CATSRDTAGQSSYNEQFF.

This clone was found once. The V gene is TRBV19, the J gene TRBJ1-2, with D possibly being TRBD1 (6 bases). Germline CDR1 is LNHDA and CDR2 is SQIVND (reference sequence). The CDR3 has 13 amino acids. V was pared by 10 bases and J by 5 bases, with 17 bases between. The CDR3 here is CATRGGVTYGYTF. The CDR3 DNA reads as TGTGCCACCAGGGGTGGTGTTACTTATGGCTACACCTTC.

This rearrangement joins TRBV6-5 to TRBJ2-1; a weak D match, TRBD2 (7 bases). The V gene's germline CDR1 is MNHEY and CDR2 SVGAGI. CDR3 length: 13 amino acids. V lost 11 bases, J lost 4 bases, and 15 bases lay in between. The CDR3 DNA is TGTGCCTCCATAGGGGGGGGTTACAATGAGCAGTTCTTC. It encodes CASIGGGYNEQFF.

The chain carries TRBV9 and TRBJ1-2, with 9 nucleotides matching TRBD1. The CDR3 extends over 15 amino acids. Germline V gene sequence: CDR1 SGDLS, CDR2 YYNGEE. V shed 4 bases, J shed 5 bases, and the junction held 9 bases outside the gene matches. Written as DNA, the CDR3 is TGTGCCAGCAGCCCGGGGACAGGGCCGACTTATGGCTACACCTTC. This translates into CASSPGTGPTYGYTF.

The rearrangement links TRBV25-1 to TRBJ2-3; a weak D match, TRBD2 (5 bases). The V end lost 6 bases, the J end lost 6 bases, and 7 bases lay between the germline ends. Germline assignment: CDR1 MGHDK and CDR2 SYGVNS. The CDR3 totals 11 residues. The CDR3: CASSERDTQYF. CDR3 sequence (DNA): TGTGCCAGCAGCGAGCGGGATACGCAGTATTTT.

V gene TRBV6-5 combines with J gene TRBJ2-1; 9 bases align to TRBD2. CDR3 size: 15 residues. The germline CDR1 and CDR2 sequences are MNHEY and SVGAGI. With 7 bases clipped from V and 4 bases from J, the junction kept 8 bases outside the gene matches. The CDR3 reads CASISTAGGYNEQFF. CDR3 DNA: TGTGCCAGCATCTCGACAGCGGGGGGTTACAATGAGCAGTTCTTC.

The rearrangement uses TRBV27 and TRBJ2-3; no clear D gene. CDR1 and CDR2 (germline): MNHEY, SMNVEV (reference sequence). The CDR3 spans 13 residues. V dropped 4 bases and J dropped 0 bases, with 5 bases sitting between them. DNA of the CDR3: TGTGCCAGCAGTTCTCCTAGCACAGATACGCAGTATTTT. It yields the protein CASSSPSTDTQYF.

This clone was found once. The CDR3 nucleotides read TGTGCCAGCGGCCGAGGGACAGGCGGCTCCTACAATGAGCAGTTCTTC. This translates into CASGRGTGGSYNEQFF. The chain carries TRBV6-6 and TRBJ2-1, with 8 bases matching TRBD1. J lost 0 bases, V lost 8 bases, and 9 bases had no gene match. The germline gives CDR1 MNHNY, CDR2 SVGAGI (reference sequence). The CDR3 loop spans 16 amino acids.

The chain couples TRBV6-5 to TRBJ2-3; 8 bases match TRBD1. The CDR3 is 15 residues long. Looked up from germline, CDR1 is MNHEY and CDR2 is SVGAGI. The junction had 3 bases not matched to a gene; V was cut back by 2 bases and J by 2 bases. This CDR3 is CASSYGQGATDTQYF. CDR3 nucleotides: TGTGCCAGCAGTTACGGCCAGGGGGCCACAGATACGCAGTATTTT.

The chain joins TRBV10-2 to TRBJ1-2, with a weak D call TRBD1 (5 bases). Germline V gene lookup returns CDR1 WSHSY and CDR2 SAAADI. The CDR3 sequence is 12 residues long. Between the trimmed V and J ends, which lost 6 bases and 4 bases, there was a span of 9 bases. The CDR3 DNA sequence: TGCGCCAGCAGCGACAGCCTCTATGGCTACACCTTC. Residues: CASSDSLYGYTF.

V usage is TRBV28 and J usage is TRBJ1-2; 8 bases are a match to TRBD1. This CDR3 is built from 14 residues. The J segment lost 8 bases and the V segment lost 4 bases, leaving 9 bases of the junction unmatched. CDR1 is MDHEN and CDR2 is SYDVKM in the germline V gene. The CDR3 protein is CASSSGQGIGGYTF. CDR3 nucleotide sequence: TGTGCCAGCAGTTCCGGACAGGGAATTGGAGGCTACACCTTC.

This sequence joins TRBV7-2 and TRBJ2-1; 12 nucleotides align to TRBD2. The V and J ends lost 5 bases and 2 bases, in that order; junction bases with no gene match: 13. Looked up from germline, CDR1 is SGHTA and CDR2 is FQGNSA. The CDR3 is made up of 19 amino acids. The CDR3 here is CASSALTSGGPHAYNEQFF. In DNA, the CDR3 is TGTGCCAGCAGCGCCCTAACTAGCGGGGGGCCCCATGCCTACAATGAGCAGTTCTTC.

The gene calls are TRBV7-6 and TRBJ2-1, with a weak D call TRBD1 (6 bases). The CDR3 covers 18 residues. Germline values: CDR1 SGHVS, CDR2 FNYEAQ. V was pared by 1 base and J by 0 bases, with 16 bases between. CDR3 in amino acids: CASSLVQGHASSYNEQFF. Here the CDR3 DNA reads TGTGCCAGCAGCTTAGTACAGGGCCATGCGAGCTCCTACAATGAGCAGTTCTTC. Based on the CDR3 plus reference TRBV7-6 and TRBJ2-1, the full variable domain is GAGVSQSPRYKVTKRGQDVALRCDPISGHVSLYWYRQALGQGPEFLTYFNYEAQQDKSGLPNDRFSAERPEGSISTLTIQRTEQRDSAMYRCASSLVQGHASSYNEQFFGPGTRLTVL.

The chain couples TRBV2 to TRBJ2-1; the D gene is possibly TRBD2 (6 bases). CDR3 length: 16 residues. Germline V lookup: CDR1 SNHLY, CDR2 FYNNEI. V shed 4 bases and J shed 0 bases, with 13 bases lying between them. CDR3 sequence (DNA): TGTGCCAGCAGTGGCGGGGCGGGAAGCTCCTACAATGAGCAGTTCTTC. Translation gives CASSGGAGSSYNEQFF.

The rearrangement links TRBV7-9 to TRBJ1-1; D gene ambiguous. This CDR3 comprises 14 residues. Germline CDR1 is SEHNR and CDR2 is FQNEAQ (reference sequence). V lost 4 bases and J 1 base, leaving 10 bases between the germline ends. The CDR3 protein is CASSSSISNTEAFF. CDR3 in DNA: TGTGCCAGCAGCTCCAGTATCTCGAACACTGAAGCTTTCTTT.

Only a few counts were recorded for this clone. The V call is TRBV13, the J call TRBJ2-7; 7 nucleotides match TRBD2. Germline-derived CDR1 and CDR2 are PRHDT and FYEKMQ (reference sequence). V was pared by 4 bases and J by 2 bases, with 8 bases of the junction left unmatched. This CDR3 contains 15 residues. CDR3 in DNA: TGTGCCAGCAGCTCTCGGGGCGGGAGCCCCTACGAGCAGTACTTC. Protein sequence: CASSSRGGSPYEQYF.

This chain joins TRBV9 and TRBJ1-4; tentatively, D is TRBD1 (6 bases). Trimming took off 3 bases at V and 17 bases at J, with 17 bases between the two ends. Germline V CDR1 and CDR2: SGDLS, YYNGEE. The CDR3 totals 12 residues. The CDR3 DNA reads TGTGCCAGCAGCGCCCCAACAGGGACCGACTTTTTT. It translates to CASSAPTGTDFF.

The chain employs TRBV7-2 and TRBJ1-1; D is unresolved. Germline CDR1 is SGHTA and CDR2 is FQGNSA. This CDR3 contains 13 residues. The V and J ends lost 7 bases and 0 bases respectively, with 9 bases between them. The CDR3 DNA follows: TGTGCCAGCATGGAGGGCATGAACACTGAAGCTTTCTTT. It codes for CASMEGMNTEAFF.

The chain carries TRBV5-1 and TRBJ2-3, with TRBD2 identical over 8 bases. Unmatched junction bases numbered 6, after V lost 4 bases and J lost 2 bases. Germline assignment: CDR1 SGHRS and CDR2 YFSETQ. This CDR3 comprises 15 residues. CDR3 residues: CASSVAGGYTDTQYF. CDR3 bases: TGCGCCAGCAGCGTGGCGGGGGGATACACAGATACGCAGTATTTT.

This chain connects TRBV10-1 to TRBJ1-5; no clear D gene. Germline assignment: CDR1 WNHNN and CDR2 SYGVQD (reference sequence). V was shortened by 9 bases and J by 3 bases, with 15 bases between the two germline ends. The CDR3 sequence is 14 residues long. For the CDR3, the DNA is TGCGCCAGGCGGTGGGAGGGTAACAATCAGCCCCAGCATTTT. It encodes CARRWEGNNQPQHF.

The CDR3 spells CASSPGLAGDPYEQYF. The CDR3 bases are TGTGCCAGCAGCCCCGGACTAGCGGGAGACCCCTACGAGCAGTACTTC. The chain employs TRBV4-2 and TRBJ2-7; 13 positions match TRBD2. The CDR3 totals 16 residues. V lost 4 bases to trimming and J lost 2 bases; unmatched junction nucleotides: 5. Germline CDR1 reads LGHNA; CDR2 reads YNFKEQ.

CDR3 sequence (DNA): TGTGCCAGCAGCCTGACTAGCTCCCACTACGAGCAGTACTTC. Protein product: CASSLTSSHYEQYF. The chain joins TRBV11-2 to TRBJ2-7; 7 nucleotides line up with TRBD2. The germline V gene has CDR1 SGHAT and CDR2 FQNNGV. V gave up 5 bases and J gave up 3 bases; unmatched junction bases: 7. The CDR3 runs 14 residues.

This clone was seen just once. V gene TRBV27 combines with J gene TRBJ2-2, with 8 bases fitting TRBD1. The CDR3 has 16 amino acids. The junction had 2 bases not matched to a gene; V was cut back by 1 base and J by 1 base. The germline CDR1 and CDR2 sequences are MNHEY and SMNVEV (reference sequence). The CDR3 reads CASSLYGTGNTGELFF. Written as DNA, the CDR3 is TGTGCCAGCAGTTTATATGGGACAGGGAACACCGGGGAGCTGTTTTTT.

The CDR3: CASSQVAGGANYEQYF. DNA for the CDR3: TGCGCCAGCAGCCAAGTAGCAGGGGGCGCGAACTACGAGCAGTACTTC. The chain couples TRBV4-3 to TRBJ2-7; 8 bases are a match to TRBD1. Germline V gene lookup returns CDR1 LGHNA and CDR2 YSLEER. After removal of 1 base from V and 3 bases from J, the junction contained 8 bases not matched to a gene. This CDR3 comprises 16 residues.

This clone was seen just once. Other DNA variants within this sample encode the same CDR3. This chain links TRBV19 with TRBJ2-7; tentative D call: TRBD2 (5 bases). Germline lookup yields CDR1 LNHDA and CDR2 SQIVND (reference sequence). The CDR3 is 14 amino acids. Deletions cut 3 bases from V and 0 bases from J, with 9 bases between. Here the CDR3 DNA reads TGTGCCAGTAGTATGAGCGGTAGCTCCTACGAGCAGTACTTC. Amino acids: CASSMSGSSYEQYF.

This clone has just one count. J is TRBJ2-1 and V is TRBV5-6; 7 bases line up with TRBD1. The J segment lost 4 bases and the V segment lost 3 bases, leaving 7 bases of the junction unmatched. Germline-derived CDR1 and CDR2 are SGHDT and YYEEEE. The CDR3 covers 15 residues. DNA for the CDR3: TGTGCCAGCAGCTCCCAGGACAGGAAATACAATGAGCAGTTCTTC. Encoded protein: CASSSQDRKYNEQFF.